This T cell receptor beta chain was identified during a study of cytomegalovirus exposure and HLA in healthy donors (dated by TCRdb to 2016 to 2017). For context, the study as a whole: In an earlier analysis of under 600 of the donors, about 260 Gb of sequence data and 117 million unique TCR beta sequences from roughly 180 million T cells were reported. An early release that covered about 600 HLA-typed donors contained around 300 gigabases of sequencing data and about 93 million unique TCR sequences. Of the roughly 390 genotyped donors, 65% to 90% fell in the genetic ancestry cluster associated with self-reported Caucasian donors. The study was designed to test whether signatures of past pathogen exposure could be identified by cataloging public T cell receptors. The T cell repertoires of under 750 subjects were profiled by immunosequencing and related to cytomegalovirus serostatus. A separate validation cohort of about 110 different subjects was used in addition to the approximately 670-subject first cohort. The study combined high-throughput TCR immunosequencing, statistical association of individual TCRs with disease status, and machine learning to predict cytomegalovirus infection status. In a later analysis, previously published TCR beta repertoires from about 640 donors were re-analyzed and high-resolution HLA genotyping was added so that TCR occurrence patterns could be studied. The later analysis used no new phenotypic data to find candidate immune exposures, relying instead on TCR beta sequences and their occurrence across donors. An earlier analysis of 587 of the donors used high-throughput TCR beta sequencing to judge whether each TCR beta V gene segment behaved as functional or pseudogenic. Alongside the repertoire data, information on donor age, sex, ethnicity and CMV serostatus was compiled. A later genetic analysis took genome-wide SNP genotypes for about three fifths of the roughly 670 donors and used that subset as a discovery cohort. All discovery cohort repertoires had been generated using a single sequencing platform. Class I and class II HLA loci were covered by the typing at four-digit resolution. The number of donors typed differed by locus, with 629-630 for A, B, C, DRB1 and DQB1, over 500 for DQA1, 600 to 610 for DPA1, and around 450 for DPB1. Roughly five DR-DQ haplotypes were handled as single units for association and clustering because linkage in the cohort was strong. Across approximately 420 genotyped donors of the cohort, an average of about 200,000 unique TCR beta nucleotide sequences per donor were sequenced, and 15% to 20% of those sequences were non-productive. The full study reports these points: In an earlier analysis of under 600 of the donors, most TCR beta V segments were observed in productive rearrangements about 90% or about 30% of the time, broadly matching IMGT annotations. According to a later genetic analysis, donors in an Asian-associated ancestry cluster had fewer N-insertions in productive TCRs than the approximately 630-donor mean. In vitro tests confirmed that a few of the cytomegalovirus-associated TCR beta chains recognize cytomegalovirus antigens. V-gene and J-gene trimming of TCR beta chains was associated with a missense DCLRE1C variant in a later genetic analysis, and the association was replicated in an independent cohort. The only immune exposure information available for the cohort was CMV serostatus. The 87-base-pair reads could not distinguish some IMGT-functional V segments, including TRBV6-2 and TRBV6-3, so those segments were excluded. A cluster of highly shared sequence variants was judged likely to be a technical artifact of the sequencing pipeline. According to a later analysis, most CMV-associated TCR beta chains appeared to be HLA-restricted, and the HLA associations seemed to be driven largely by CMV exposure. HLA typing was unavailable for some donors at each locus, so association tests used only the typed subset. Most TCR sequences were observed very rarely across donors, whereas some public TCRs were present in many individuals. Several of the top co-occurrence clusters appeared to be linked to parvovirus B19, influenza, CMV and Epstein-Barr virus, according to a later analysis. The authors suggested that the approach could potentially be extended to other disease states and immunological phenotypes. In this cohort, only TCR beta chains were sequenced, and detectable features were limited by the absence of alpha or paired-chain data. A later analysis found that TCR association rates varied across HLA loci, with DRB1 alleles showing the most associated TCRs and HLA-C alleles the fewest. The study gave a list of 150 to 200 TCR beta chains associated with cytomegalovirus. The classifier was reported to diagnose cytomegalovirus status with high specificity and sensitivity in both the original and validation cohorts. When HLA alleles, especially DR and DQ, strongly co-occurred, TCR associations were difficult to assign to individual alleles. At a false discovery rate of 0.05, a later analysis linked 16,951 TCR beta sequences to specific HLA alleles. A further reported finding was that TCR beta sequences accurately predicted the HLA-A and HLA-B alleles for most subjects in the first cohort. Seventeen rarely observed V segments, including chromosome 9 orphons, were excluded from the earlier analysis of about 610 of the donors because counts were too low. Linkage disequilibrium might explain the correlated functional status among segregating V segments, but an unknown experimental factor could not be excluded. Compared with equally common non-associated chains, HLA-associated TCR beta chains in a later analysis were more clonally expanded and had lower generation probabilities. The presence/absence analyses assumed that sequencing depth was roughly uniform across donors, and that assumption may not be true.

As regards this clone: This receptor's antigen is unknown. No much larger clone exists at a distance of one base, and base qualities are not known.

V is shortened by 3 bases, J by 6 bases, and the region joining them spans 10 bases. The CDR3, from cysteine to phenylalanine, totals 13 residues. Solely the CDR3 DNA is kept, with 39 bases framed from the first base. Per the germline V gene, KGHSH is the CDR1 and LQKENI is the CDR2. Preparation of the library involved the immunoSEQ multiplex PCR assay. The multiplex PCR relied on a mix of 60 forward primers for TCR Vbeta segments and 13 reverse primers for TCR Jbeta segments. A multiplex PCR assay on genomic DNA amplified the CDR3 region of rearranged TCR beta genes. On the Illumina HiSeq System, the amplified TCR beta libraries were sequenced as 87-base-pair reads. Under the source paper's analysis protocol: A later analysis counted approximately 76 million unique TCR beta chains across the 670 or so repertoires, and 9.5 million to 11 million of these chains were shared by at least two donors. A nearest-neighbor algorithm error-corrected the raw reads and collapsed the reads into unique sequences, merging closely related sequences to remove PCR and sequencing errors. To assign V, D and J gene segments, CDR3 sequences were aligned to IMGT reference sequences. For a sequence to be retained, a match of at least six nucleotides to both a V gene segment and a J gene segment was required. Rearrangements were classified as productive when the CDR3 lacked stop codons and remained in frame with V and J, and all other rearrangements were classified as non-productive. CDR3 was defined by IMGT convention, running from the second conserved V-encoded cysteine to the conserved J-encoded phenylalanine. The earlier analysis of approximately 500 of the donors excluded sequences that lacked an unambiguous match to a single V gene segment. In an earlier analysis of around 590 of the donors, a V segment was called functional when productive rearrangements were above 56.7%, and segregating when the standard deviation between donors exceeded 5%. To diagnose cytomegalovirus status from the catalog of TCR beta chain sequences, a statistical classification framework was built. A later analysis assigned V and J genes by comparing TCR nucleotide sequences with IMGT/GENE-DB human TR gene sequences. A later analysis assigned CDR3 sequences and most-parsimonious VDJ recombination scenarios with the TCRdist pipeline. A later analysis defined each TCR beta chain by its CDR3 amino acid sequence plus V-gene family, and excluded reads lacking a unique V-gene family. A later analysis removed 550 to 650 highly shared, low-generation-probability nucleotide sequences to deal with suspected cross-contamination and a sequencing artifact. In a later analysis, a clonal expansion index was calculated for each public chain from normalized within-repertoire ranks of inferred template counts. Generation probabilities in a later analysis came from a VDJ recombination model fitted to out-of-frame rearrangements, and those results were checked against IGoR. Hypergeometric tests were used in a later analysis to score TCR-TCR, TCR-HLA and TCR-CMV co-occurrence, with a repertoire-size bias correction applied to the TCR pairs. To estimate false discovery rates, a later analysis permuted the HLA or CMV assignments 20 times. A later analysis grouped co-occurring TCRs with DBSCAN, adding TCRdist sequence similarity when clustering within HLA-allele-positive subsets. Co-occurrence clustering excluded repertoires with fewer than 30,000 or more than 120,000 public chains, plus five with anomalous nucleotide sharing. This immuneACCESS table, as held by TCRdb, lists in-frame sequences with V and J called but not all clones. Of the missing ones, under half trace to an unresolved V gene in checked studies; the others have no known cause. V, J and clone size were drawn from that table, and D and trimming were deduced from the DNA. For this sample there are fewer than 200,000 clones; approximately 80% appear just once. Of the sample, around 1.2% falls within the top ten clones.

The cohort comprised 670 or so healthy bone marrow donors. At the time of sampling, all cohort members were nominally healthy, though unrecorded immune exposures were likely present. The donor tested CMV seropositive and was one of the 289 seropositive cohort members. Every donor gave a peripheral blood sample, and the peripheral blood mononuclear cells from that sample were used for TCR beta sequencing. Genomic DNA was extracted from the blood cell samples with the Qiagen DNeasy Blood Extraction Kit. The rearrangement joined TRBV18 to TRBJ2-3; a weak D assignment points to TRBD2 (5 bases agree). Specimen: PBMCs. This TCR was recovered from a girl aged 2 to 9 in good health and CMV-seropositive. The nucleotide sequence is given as TGTGCCAGCTCACCTGAATCGGGGGATACGCAGTATTTT. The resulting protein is CASSPESGDTQYF.